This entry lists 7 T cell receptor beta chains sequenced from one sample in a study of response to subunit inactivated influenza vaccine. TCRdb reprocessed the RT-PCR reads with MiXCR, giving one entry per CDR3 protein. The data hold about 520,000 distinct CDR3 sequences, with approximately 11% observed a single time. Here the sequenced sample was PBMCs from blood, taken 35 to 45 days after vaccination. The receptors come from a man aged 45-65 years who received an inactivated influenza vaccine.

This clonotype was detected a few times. The CDR3 protein is CASSLAYGGTEAFF. CDR3 in DNA: TGTGCCAGCAGCTTAGCGTATGGAGGCACTGAAGCTTTCTTT. The rearrangement uses TRBV7-9 and TRBJ1-1; D is unresolved. This CDR3 is 14 amino acids long. Germline V gene lookup returns CDR1 SEHNR and CDR2 FQNEAQ (reference sequence). The V and J ends lost 0 bases and 4 bases respectively, with 9 bases between them.

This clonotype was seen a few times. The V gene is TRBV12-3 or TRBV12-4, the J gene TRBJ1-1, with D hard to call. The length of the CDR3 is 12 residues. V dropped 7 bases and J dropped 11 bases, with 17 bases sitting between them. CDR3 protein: CASTWTGLGAFF. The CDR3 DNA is TGTGCCAGCACCTGGACCGGACTGGGGGCTTTCTTT.

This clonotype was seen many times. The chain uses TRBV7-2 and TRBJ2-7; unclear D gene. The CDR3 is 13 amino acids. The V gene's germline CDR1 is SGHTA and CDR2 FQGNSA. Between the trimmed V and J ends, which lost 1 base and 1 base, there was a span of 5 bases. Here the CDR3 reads CASSLGWSYEQYF. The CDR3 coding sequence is TGTGCCAGCAGCTTAGGATGGTCCTACGAGCAGTACTTC.

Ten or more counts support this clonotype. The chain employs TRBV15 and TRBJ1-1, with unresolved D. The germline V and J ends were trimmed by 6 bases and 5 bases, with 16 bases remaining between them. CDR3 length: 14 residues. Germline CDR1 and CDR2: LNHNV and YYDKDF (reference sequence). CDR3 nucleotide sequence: TGTGCCACCAGTAGTCCGGGATTGTGGACTGAAGCTTTCTTT. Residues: CATSSPGLWTEAFF.

CDR3 bases: TGTGCCAGCAGTTTTTTCGGTCATTCAGGGGAACCGGAGACCCAGTACTTC. It specifies CASSFFGHSGEPETQYF. V is TRBV6-5 and J is TRBJ2-5; weak D call: TRBD1 (6 bases). This CDR3 contains 17 residues. Germline CDR1 and CDR2: MNHEY and SVGAGI. V was trimmed by 4 bases and J by 5 bases, leaving 23 bases between them.

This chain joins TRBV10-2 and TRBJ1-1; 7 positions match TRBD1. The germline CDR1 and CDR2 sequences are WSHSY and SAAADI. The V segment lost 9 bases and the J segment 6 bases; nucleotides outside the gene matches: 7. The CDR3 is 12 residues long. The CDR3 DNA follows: TGCGCCAGTACAGGGGTAGGAGCTGAAGCTTTCTTT. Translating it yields CASTGVGAEAFF.

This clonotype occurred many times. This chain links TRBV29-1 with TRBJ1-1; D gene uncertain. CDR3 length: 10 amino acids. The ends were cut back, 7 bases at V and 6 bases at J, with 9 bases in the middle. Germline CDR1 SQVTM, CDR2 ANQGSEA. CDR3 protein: CSADHAEAFF. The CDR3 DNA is TGCAGCGCAGATCACGCTGAAGCTTTCTTT.